This T cell receptor (beta chain) was documented in a study of blood T cell repertoires in COVID-19. The CDR3 has 13 residues. The V end lost 5 bases, the J end lost 1 base, and 8 bases lay between the germline ends. Looked up from germline, CDR1 is MNHNY and CDR2 is SVGAGI (reference sequence). Libraries were prepared by immunoSEQ multiplex PCR; TCRdb keeps only in-frame clonotypes and omits some of them. The table has about 200,000 clones, over 70% seen once; the top ten hold 5.5%. The J gene is TRBJ1-1, the V gene TRBV6-6, with D possibly being TRBD1 (5 bases). The material sequenced was peripheral blood. This receptor was taken from a woman in her sixties or seventies with acute or convalescent COVID-19. DNA for the CDR3: TGTGCCAGCAGTCGGGACTCGAACACTGAAGCTTTCTTT. It encodes CASSRDSNTEAFF.